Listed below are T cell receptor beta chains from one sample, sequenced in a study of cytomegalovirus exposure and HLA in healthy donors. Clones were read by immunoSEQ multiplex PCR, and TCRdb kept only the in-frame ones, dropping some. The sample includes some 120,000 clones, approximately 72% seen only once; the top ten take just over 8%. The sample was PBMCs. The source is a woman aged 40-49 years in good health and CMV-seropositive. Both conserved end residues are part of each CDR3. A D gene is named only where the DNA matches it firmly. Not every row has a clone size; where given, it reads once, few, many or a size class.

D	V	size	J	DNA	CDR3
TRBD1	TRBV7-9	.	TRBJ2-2	TGTGCCAGCAGCTTAGCCGGGACAGGGGCCGGGGAGCTGTTTTTT	CASSLAGTGAGELFF
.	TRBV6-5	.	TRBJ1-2	TGTGCCAGCAGTTACTCAGGGGCGGTTGGCTACACCTTC	CASSYSGAVGYTF
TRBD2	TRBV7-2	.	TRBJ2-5	TGTGCCAGCAGACCATGGGGACTAGCGGGGGCCAAAGAGACCCAGTACTTC	CASRPWGLAGAKETQYF
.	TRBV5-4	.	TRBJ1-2	TGTGCCAGCAGCTTGCCCCCAGGGGAGTATGGCTACACCTTC	CASSLPPGEYGYTF
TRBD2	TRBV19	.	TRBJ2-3	TGTGCCAGCCGGACTAGCGGGGGTACGGATACGCAGTATTTT	CASRTSGGTDTQYF
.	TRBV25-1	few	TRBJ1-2	TGTGCCAGCAGTGAAGCGGGCACAGGGTTGAACTATGGCTACACCTTC	CASSEAGTGLNYGYTF
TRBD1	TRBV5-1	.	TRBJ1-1	TGCGCCAGCAGCTTGGCAACAGGGGACACTGAAGCTTTCTTT	CASSLATGDTEAFF
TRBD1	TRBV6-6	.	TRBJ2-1	TGTGCCAGCACACAGGGGAGATCCTACAATGAGCAGTTCTTC	CASTQGRSYNEQFF
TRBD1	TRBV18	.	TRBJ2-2	TGTGCCAGCTCAGGGGACAGCCTCACCGGGGAGCTGTTTTTT	CASSGDSLTGELFF
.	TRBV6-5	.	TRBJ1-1	TGTGCCAGCAGTTACTCGAGCAGGGAGAACACTGAAGCTTTCTTT	CASSYSSRENTEAFF
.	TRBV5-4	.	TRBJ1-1	TGTGCCAGCAGCTTGGCGGGAATATTGAACACTGAAGCTTTCTTT	CASSLAGILNTEAFF
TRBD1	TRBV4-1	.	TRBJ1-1	TGCGCCAGCAGCGGCTCCGGGACAGAAAACACTGAAGCTTTCTTT	CASSGSGTENTEAFF
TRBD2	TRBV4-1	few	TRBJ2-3	TGCGCCAGCAGCGATGGACTAGCGGGGTTTACAGATACGCAGTATTTT	CASSDGLAGFTDTQYF
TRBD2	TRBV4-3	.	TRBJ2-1	TGCGCCAGCAGCCAAGATGAGATCGGGACTAGCGGGGGGGCCTACAATGAGCAGTTCTTC	CASSQDEIGTSGGAYNEQFF
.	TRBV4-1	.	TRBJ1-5	TGCGCCAGCAGCCAAGCTTTGAGCGGCAATCAGCCCCAGCATTTT	CASSQALSGNQPQHF
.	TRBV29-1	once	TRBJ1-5	TGCAGCGTTGCCATAGGACAGATCAATCAGCCCCAGCATTTT	CSVAIGQINQPQHF
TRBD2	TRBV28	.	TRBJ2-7	TGTGCCAGCAGTTTGGGGGGGGATTCCTACGAGCAGTACTTC	CASSLGGDSYEQYF
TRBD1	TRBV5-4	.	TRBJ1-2	TGTGCCAGCAGCGCGGACAGGTTGCGGGGCTACACCTTC	CASSADRLRGYTF
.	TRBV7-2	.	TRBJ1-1	TGTGCCAGCAGCTTAGCTGCATACTTGAACACTGAAGCTTTCTTT	CASSLAAYLNTEAFF
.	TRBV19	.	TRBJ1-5	TGTGCCAGTAGTCAGGACCACAGGGCCAATCAGCCCCAGCATTTT	CASSQDHRANQPQHF
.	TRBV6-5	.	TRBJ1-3	TGTGCCAGCAGAACCCGGGTTTCTGGAAACACCATATATTTT	CASRTRVSGNTIYF
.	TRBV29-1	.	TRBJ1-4	TGCAGCGTTGACAGGGAGCCGGAGGGGAAACTGTTTTTT	CSVDREPEGKLFF
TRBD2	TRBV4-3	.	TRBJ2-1	TGCGCCAGCAGCCCGGAAGCGGGGCGCTACAATGAGCAGTTCTTC	CASSPEAGRYNEQFF
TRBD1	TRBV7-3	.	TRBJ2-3	TGTGCCAGCAGCTTATCGGACAGGGGAGGTGGAGATACGCAGTATTTT	CASSLSDRGGGDTQYF
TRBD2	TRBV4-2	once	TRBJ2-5	TGTGCCAGCAGCCAAGACAGCGGGGATACTCAAGAGACCCAGTACTTC	CASSQDSGDTQETQYF
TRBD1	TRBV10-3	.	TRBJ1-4	TGTGCCATCAGTGTGGACAGGGGGCTATCAGTTGAAAAACTGTTTTTT	CAISVDRGLSVEKLFF
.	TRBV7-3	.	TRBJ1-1	TGTGCCAGCAGCTTAAGGGGAGGCGCAGAAGCTTTCTTT	CASSLRGGAEAFF
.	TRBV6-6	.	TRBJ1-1	TGTGCCAGCATTGACAGGTTAGACACTGAAGCTTTCTTT	CASIDRLDTEAFF
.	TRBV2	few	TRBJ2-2	TGTGCCAGCAGGTACAGCGGGGAGCTGTTTTTT	CASRYSGELFF
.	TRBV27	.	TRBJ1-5	TGTGCCAGCAGCAGGGCCGGTAGCAATCAGCCCCAGCATTTT	CASSRAGSNQPQHF